A single sample gave rise to the 20 T cell receptor beta chains below, sequenced in a study of blood T cell repertoires in COVID-19. The data were produced by immunoSEQ multiplex PCR, yet TCRdb's version contains in-frame clones alone and is incomplete. The sample carries about 120,000 clones, 85% recorded once. Sequences were obtained from peripheral blood. Every receptor here comes from a man at least 80 years old with active or convalescent COVID-19.

The V gene is TRBV5-1, the J gene TRBJ1-4, with D perhaps matching TRBD1 (6 bases). V was cut by 0 bases and J by 8 bases, with 14 bases left in between. The CDR3 loop spans 15 amino acids. CDR1 and CDR2 (germline): SGHRS, YFSETQ. CDR3 in amino acids: CASSLAGGSNEKLFF. The CDR3 DNA sequence: TGCGCCAGCAGCTTGGCTGGGGGCTCGAACGAAAAACTGTTTTTT.

The chain links TRBV3-1 (or the pseudogene TRBV3-2) to TRBJ2-1, with 8 positions matching TRBD2. The V gene end was trimmed by 2 bases and the J gene end by 10 bases; junction bases not matched to a gene: 10. CDR1 and CDR2 (germline): LGHDT, YNNKEL (reference sequence). The CDR3 extends over 15 amino acids. The CDR3 loop reads CASSQSAAGGQEQFF. CDR3 in DNA: TGTGCCAGCAGCCAATCCGCGGCGGGGGGCCAGGAGCAGTTCTTC.

The rearrangement joins TRBV28 to TRBJ1-4; 7 bases agree with TRBD1. There are 13 residues in the CDR3. CDR1 is MDHEN and CDR2 is SYDVKM in the germline V gene. Unmatched junction bases numbered 3, after V lost 7 bases and J lost 4 bases. The CDR3 region has the DNA TGTGCCAGCAAGGGACAGATTAATGAAAAACTGTTTTTT. Translated: CASKGQINEKLFF. Filled out from reference TRBV28 and TRBJ1-4, the complete variable domain reads DVKVTQSSRYLVKRTGEKVFLECVQDMDHENMFWYRQDPGLGLRLIYFSYDVKMKEKGDIPEGYSVSREKKERFSLILESASTNQTSMYLCASKGQINEKLFFGSGTQLSVL.

The chain couples TRBV7-3 to TRBJ2-3, with D maybe TRBD1 (6 bases). The CDR3 consists of 13 residues. Germline loops: CDR1 SGHTA, CDR2 FQGTGA. V was pared by 4 bases and J by 4 bases, with 9 bases between. The CDR3 sequence: CASSSSGADTQYF. Written as DNA, the CDR3 is TGTGCCAGCAGCTCTTCAGGGGCAGATACGCAGTATTTT.

V is TRBV7-2 and J is TRBJ2-7, with 7 bases fitting TRBD1. Germline V lookup: CDR1 SGHTA, CDR2 FQGNSA. The CDR3 is 13 residues long. V gave up 3 bases and J gave up 7 bases; unmatched junction bases: 6. CDR3 DNA: TGTGCCAGCAGCTTTGAGGGGGCGCGGGAGCAGTACTTC. It translates to CASSFEGAREQYF.

The chain links TRBV6-5 to TRBJ2-5; the D gene is possibly TRBD2 (6 bases). Per germline, CDR1 MNHEY and CDR2 SVGAGI. With 7 bases removed from V and 5 bases from J, the gap between germline ends came to 20 bases. CDR3 length: 15 residues. DNA for the CDR3: TGTGCCAGCATTCATTCGGGACTCTTAACGGAGACCCAGTACTTC. Translated: CASIHSGLLTETQYF.

The chain couples TRBV21-1 to TRBJ2-7; the table names TRBD1, a call not compared with the DNA. TRBV21-1 is classified as a pseudogene. The CDR3 covers 15 residues. CDR3 region: CASTPRQGGSYEQYF. The DNA for the CDR3 is TGTGCCAGCACCCCACGACAGGGGGGATCCTACGAGCAGTACTTC.

The gene calls are TRBV20-1 and TRBJ1-5; D is unresolved. Germline lookup yields CDR1 DFQATT and CDR2 SNEGSKA (reference sequence). The length of the CDR3 is 13 residues. V lost 3 bases to trimming and J lost 5 bases, with 11 bases between them. CDR3 sequence reads: CSASNSRDQPQHF. In DNA, the CDR3 is TGCAGTGCTAGTAATAGTCGAGATCAGCCCCAGCATTTT.

The gene calls are TRBV24-1 and TRBJ1-4; 9 positions match TRBD1. Germline values: CDR1 KGHDR, CDR2 SFDVKD. CDR3 length equals 15 residues. Germline trimming cut 4 bases from V and 7 bases from J; bases unmatched to any gene: 6. This CDR3 is CATSDPGTGSEKLFF. The CDR3 nucleotides are TGTGCCACCAGTGACCCAGGGACAGGGAGTGAAAAACTGTTTTTT.

The gene calls are TRBV30 and TRBJ1-3; tentatively, D is TRBD1 (5 bases). Per germline, CDR1 GTSNPN and CDR2 SVGIG (reference sequence). V gave up 2 bases and J gave up 2 bases, with 13 bases separating them. This CDR3 region has 15 residues. The CDR3, as DNA: TGTGCCTGGAGTAAAATCAGGGTTACTGGAAACACCATATATTTT. Translation: CAWSKIRVTGNTIYF.

A note on this clone: This same CDR3 is encoded by further DNA sequences in the sample. CDR3 sequence (DNA): TGCAGCGTTTTGGACAGGGGCGGCTACACCTTC. Protein sequence: CSVLDRGGYTF. The chain joins TRBV29-1 to TRBJ1-2; 9 positions match TRBD1. CDR1 SQVTM and CDR2 ANQGSEA come from the germline V gene. V was pared by 5 bases and J by 8 bases, with 3 bases of the junction left unmatched. This CDR3 has 11 amino acids.

The chain uses TRBV2 and TRBJ2-7, with TRBD2 identical over 8 bases. Trimming at V came to 7 bases and at J to 0 bases, leaving 8 bases not matched to a gene. Germline assignment: CDR1 SNHLY and CDR2 FYNNEI. The CDR3 loop spans 15 amino acids. The CDR3 loop is CASTRGGTTSYEQYF. The CDR3 DNA reads as TGTGCCAGCACTCGGGGGGGGACTACCTCCTACGAGCAGTACTTC. Full variable domain (rest looked up from reference TRBV2 and TRBJ2-7): EPEVTQTPSHQVTQMGQEVILRCVPISNHLYFYWYRQILGQKVEFLVSFYNNEISEKSEIFDDQFSVERPDGSNFTLKIRSTKLEDSAMYFCASTRGGTTSYEQYFGPGTRLTVT.

The rearrangement links TRBV18 to TRBJ1-1; a possible D gene is TRBD1 (6 bases). V lost 3 bases, J lost 7 bases, and 15 bases lay in between. In germline, CDR1 is KGHSH, CDR2 LQKENI. The CDR3 loop spans 14 amino acids. As DNA, the CDR3 is TGTGCCAGCTCACCCGGAACAGGGTCTGGTGAAGCTTTCTTT. It is translated as CASSPGTGSGEAFF.

The chain couples TRBV7-2 to TRBJ2-7, with no clear D. Germline CDR1 reads SGHTA; CDR2 reads FQGNSA. The V and J ends lost 7 bases and 0 bases respectively, with 19 bases between them. The CDR3 is 16 amino acids. DNA of the CDR3: TGTGCCAGCATGGCCTTCTCCGCGGTTAGCTCCTACGAGCAGTACTTC. As protein: CASMAFSAVSSYEQYF.

The CDR3 is CASSSTPRETQYF. The CDR3 region has the DNA TGTGCCAGCAGTTCAACCCCCAGAGAGACCCAGTACTTC. J is TRBJ2-5 and V is TRBV12-3 or TRBV12-4, with no clear D. The CDR3 has 13 residues. Trimming took off 4 bases at V and 4 bases at J, with 10 bases between the two ends.

The genes are TRBV2 and TRBJ1-4; D may be TRBD1 (5 bases). Between the trimmed V and J ends, which lost 6 bases and 0 bases, there was a span of 11 bases. Germline loops: CDR1 SNHLY, CDR2 FYNNEI. The CDR3 length is 15 residues. The CDR3 region has the DNA TGTGCCAGCAGCGTAGACAGAGCAACTAATGAAAAACTGTTTTTT. As protein: CASSVDRATNEKLFF. Based on the CDR3 plus reference TRBV2 and TRBJ1-4, the full variable domain is EPEVTQTPSHQVTQMGQEVILRCVPISNHLYFYWYRQILGQKVEFLVSFYNNEISEKSEIFDDQFSVERPDGSNFTLKIRSTKLEDSAMYFCASSVDRATNEKLFFGSGTQLSVL.

The V gene is TRBV3-1 (or the pseudogene TRBV3-2), the J gene TRBJ2-4; TRBD2 aligns across 9 bases. Looked up from germline, CDR1 is LGHDT and CDR2 is YNNKEL (reference sequence). CDR3 length: 17 residues. Trimming took 4 bases from V and 9 from J; bases not matched to a gene: 16. CDR3 in amino acids: CASSPPSGRFQKGIQYF. CDR3 DNA sequence: TGTGCCAGCAGCCCCCCAAGCGGGAGGTTCCAAAAAGGCATTCAGTACTTC.

The chain couples TRBV5-1 to TRBJ1-6, with D tentatively TRBD1 (6 bases). The CDR3 is 19 amino acids. Deletions cut 4 bases from V and 7 bases from J, with 27 bases between. CDR1 and CDR2 (germline): SGHRS, YFSETQ. The CDR3 sequence: CASSRTGIGRIHKNSPLHF. The CDR3 region has the DNA TGCGCCAGCAGCCGAACAGGGATCGGGCGCATCCATAAGAATTCACCCCTCCACTTT. The whole variable domain, remainder taken from reference TRBV5-1 and TRBJ1-6, is KAGVTQTPRYLIKTRGQQVTLSCSPISGHRSVSWYQQTPGQGLQFLFEYFSETQRNKGNFPGRFSGRQFSNSRSEMNVSTLELGDSALYLCASSRTGIGRIHKNSPLHFGNGTRLTVT.

The rearrangement links TRBV2 to TRBJ2-1; 7 nucleotides line up with TRBD2. Germline V CDR1 and CDR2: SNHLY, FYNNEI. The CDR3 runs 14 residues. V lost 0 bases and J lost 8; bases outside the gene matches: 4. The CDR3 bases are TGTGCCAGCAGTGAAGCGCGGGGGTACGATGAGCAGTTCTTC. It is translated as CASSEARGYDEQFF.

The chain carries TRBV18 and TRBJ1-1, with no clear D. The germline CDR1 and CDR2 sequences are KGHSH and LQKENI. Between the trimmed V and J ends, which lost 6 bases and 2 bases, there was a span of 10 bases. This CDR3 has 13 amino acids. The CDR3, as DNA: TGTGCCAGCTCGCCTGGGCGAAACACTGAAGCTTTCTTT. Residues: CASSPGRNTEAFF.